This entry features one T cell receptor (beta chain) sequence. The sample comes from a study of shared clonotypes between healthy human individuals. Sequencing was performed with immunoSEQ multiplex PCR; in TCRdb, only in-frame clones are kept and a portion is missing. The repertoire has around 1.5 million clones, 95% to 99% of them found once; the top ten carry around 0.45%. There are 15 residues in the CDR3. In germline, CDR1 is ENHRY, CDR2 SYGVKD. J gave up 2 bases and V 6 bases, and 7 bases lay outside the gene matches. Naive CD4+ cells were CD45RA-selected; the remaining cells were memory. The source material was naive CD4+ T cells sorted from blood. The subset was: CD45RA+ positively selected. This clonotype was obtained from a young man in good health. V and J are TRBV10-3 and TRBJ2-1; 7 bases map to TRBD1. CDR3 nucleotide sequence: TGTGCCATCAGGGACCGGGACAGCACCTACAATGAGCAGTTCTTC. Amino acid sequence: CAIRDRDSTYNEQFF.